One TCR beta chain is described in this entry. Its antigen is currently unknown. There were TCR beta CDR3 regions amplified from RNA transcripts. Primed by the HTBI set, a first-round RT-PCR was run on the TCR CDR3. One entry per CDR3 protein results from TCRdb running MiXCR on the multiplex PCR reads. The sample has some 570,000 distinct CDR3 sequences, under 20% seen once. This entry is derived from a study of T cells in Graves' hyperthyroidism and ophthalmopathy. Whole-study findings and limits: Ophthalmopathy was predicted by the model a median of roughly 6.6 months ahead of onset.

Sequencing was carried out using blood. The TCR comes from a woman aged 18-29 years with Graves' ophthalmopathy.

In nucleotides, the CDR3 is TGTGCCATCAGTGAGTCTCTCGGGACACCGATTTACTTC. Translation: CAISESLGTPIYF. The rearrangement links TRBV10-3 to TRBJ2-5, with D possibly TRBD1 on 6 matching bases. Germline assignment: CDR1 ENHRY and CDR2 SYGVKD. The CDR3 runs to 13 residues. V lost 0 bases, J lost 14 bases, and 16 bases lay in between.